The clone carrying this T cell receptor (beta chain) is a singleton in its sample. TCRdb analysed the RT-PCR reads with MiXCR anew, one entry per CDR3 protein. The table records over 130,000 distinct CDR3 sequences, about two fifths of them present only once. The data belong to a study of patients and donors after allogeneic stem cell transplantation. This CDR3 region has 15 residues. V lost 4 bases to trimming and J lost 6 bases; unmatched junction nucleotides: 6. This clonotype was obtained from a human donor who was either an allogeneic HSCT recipient or a stem cell or donor lymphocyte infusion donor (not recorded which). It is not recorded whose cells these are; they may come from a transplant donor. The V and J genes are TRBV12-3 or TRBV12-4 and TRBJ2-1, with TRBD2 identical over 10 bases. Sequenced: blood, either unsorted or a sorted T cell fraction (not recorded which). CDR3 in amino acids: CASSSSASGGNEQFF. The CDR3 DNA sequence: TGTGCCAGCAGTTCGTCGGCTAGCGGGGGCAATGAGCAGTTCTTC.